Each of the 27 T cell receptor beta chains below was sequenced from the same sample in a study of T cells in Graves' hyperthyroidism and ophthalmopathy. What was amplified from RNA transcripts were TCR beta CDR3 regions. In the first-round RT-PCR of the TCR CDR3, the HTBI primer set was used. TCRdb re-called the multiplex PCR reads with MiXCR, one entry per CDR3 protein. The repertoire holds around 250,000 distinct CDR3 sequences, with about a sixth as singletons. Sequenced: blood. All receptors derive from a woman aged 18-29 years with Graves' ophthalmopathy.

This clonotype was picked up many times. The chain is built from TRBV27 and TRBJ2-1; the match to TRBD2 covers 9 bases. The CDR3 is 16 residues long. The V segment lost 6 bases and the J segment 5 bases; nucleotides outside the gene matches: 11. The germline V gene has CDR1 MNHEY and CDR2 SMNVEV (reference sequence). CDR3 residues: CASRPGVAGGNNEQFF. CDR3 DNA: TGTGCCAGCAGGCCCGGTGTCGCGGGGGGGAACAATGAGCAGTTCTTC.

The rearrangement joins TRBV9 to TRBJ2-2, with D possibly TRBD2 on 6 matching bases. The germline CDR1 and CDR2 sequences are SGDLS and YYNGEE. The CDR3 runs 17 residues. Deletions cut 0 bases from V and 1 base from J, with 13 bases between. The CDR3 protein is CASSVASAEGNTGELFF. In DNA, the CDR3 is TGTGCCAGCAGCGTAGCAAGTGCGGAGGGGAACACCGGGGAGCTGTTTTTT.

This clonotype was seen repeatedly, ten times or more. V and J are TRBV7-3 and TRBJ2-3, with TRBD2 matching 9 bases. Germline V lookup: CDR1 SGHTA, CDR2 FQGTGA. The CDR3 runs to 16 residues. V was clipped by 5 bases and J by 1 base; unmatched bases: 7. The CDR3 DNA reads as TGTGCCAGCAGCCCTCAACTAGCGGGCCGCACAGATACGCAGTATTTT. Its protein product is CASSPQLAGRTDTQYF.

The V call is TRBV12-3 or TRBV12-4, the J call TRBJ1-1; the match to TRBD1 covers 9 bases. Trimming removed 3 bases from V and 11 bases from J; junction bases left unmatched: 10. The CDR3 has 14 residues. CDR3 loop: CASSFNTGGGGAFF. CDR3 bases: TGTGCCAGCAGTTTTAATACAGGGGGCGGGGGGGCTTTCTTT.

The V call is TRBV18, the J call TRBJ2-7, with D possibly TRBD1 on 5 matching bases. V dropped 3 bases and J dropped 6 bases, with 18 bases sitting between them. The CDR3 has 15 residues. The V gene's germline CDR1 is KGHSH and CDR2 LQKENI. CDR3 region: CASSPGQSTISEQYF. For the CDR3, the DNA is TGTGCCAGCTCACCGGGGCAGTCAACTATCTCCGAGCAGTACTTC. The variable domain in full, with the rest retrieved from reference TRBV18 and TRBJ2-7, is NAGVMQNPRHLVRRRGQEARLRCSPMKGHSHVYWYRQLPEEGLKFMVYLQKENIIDESGMPKERFSAEFPKEGPSILRIQQVVRGDSAAYFCASSPGQSTISEQYFGPGTRLTVT.

This clonotype was detected many times. The J gene is TRBJ2-5, the V gene TRBV2, with D unresolved. From germline, CDR1 is SNHLY and CDR2 FYNNEI. Trimming took 0 bases from V and 2 from J, leaving 10 bases between them. The CDR3 extends over 15 amino acids. In DNA, the CDR3 is TGTGCCAGCAGTGAAGCCTTTAACGGGCAAGAGACCCAGTACTTC. Its translation: CASSEAFNGQETQYF.

Concerning this clonotype: A read error is possible here, since a much larger clone lies one base away. J is TRBJ2-5 and V is TRBV5-6; the match to TRBD1 covers 10 bases. This CDR3 has 14 amino acids. J gave up 4 bases and V 3 bases, and 3 bases lay outside the gene matches. The germline gives CDR1 SGHDT, CDR2 YYEEEE. Here the CDR3 reads CASSSGTGVETQYF. CDR3 in DNA: TGTGCCAGCAGCTCCGGGACAGGGGTAGAGACCCAGTACTTC.

The chain combines TRBV7-9 with TRBJ1-5; the D is unclear. V lost 4 bases and J lost 0, with 13 bases in between. CDR1 is SEHNR, CDR2 FQNEAQ, per germline (reference sequence). The CDR3 spans 16 residues. For the CDR3, the DNA is TGTGCCAGCAGCTCAGACGTTGACTATAGCAATCAGCCCCAGCATTTT. Translated: CASSSDVDYSNQPQHF.

This clonotype was found many times. The chain has TRBV30 and TRBJ2-1, with 8 bases matching TRBD2. This CDR3 comprises 14 residues. The germline CDR1 and CDR2 sequences are GTSNPN and SVGIG (reference sequence). The trim removed 0 bases at V and 8 bases at J, leaving 6 bases unmatched. The CDR3 region is CAWSVGREADEQFF. In nucleotides, the CDR3 is TGTGCCTGGAGTGTAGGGCGGGAGGCAGATGAGCAGTTCTTC.

This clonotype was recorded many times. V usage is TRBV20-1 and J usage is TRBJ2-1; TRBD2 matches at 12 bases. The trim removed 5 bases at V and 4 bases at J, leaving 6 bases unmatched. The CDR3 extends over 15 amino acids. Germline V gene data show CDR1 as DFQATT and CDR2 as SNEGSKA (reference sequence). As DNA, the CDR3 is TGCAGTGCTTTACCTGGGACTAGCGGGTACAATGAGCAGTTCTTC. Its protein product is CSALPGTSGYNEQFF.

In this sample, this clonotype turned up many times. This rearrangement joins TRBV7-8 to TRBJ2-5; D unresolved. V lost 6 bases to trimming and J lost 3 bases, with 11 bases between them. This CDR3 has 13 residues. Germline CDR1 SGHVS, CDR2 FQNEAQ. The CDR3 here is CASSAVPEETQYF. CDR3 in DNA: TGTGCCAGCAGTGCTGTGCCGGAAGAGACCCAGTACTTC.

Only one count was recorded for this clonotype. V usage is TRBV20-1 and J usage is TRBJ2-7, with D perhaps TRBD1 (5 bases). The ends were cut back, 2 bases at V and 0 bases at J, with 8 bases in the middle. Germline V gives CDR1 DFQATT, CDR2 SNEGSKA (reference sequence). The CDR3 contains 13 residues. CDR3 region: CSARQGSSYEQYF. The CDR3 DNA follows: TGCAGTGCTAGACAGGGCAGCTCCTACGAGCAGTACTTC.

The table lists this clonotype with many counts. The CDR3 region has the DNA TGTGCCAGCAGCTTATCTAATTCCCCCGACGAGCAGTACTTC. Protein: CASSLSNSPDEQYF. V is TRBV11-2 and J is TRBJ2-7; D uncertain. Germline loops: CDR1 SGHAT, CDR2 FQNNGV. With 2 bases removed from V and 5 bases from J, the gap between germline ends came to 13 bases. CDR3 length: 14 amino acids.

This clonotype occurred many times. The J gene is TRBJ2-3, the V gene TRBV20-1; 7 bases fit TRBD2. The CDR3 extends over 16 amino acids. V lost 3 bases, J lost 4 bases, and 13 bases stayed unmatched. Per germline, CDR1 DFQATT and CDR2 SNEGSKA (reference sequence). This CDR3 is CSARVPRAGIADTQYF. The CDR3 bases are TGCAGTGCTAGGGTCCCGAGAGCGGGAATCGCAGATACGCAGTATTTT.

This clonotype occurred many times. The chain has TRBV9 and TRBJ1-1, with unresolved D. Trimming left V 1 base short and J 4 bases short, with 11 bases between. Germline loops: CDR1 SGDLS, CDR2 YYNGEE. This CDR3 spans 14 amino acids. CDR3 sequence (DNA): TGTGCCAGCAGCGTATCGGGTTCGGGCACTGAAGCTTTCTTT. This codes for CASSVSGSGTEAFF.

This clonotype was counted at least ten times. The chain uses TRBV6-5 and TRBJ2-4, with TRBD2 matching 11 bases. The V gene end was trimmed by 2 bases and the J gene end by 7 bases; junction bases not matched to a gene: 19. CDR1 is MNHEY, CDR2 SVGAGI, per germline. The CDR3 covers 20 residues. CDR3: CASSYPTMPITSGRPNIQYF. The CDR3 DNA sequence: TGTGCCAGCAGTTACCCCACGATGCCCATTACTAGCGGGAGACCGAACATTCAGTACTTC.

This clonotype was detected ten times or more. This chain joins TRBV28 and TRBJ2-3, with 8 nucleotides matching TRBD2. The V segment lost 5 bases and the J segment 4 bases; nucleotides outside the gene matches: 8. The germline CDR1 and CDR2 sequences are MDHEN and SYDVKM. The CDR3 consists of 15 residues. CDR3 nucleotides: TGTGCCAGCAGTACCCCGCCAGCGGGAGCAGATACGCAGTATTTT. This codes for CASSTPPAGADTQYF.

V gene TRBV7-8 combines with J gene TRBJ2-1; D might be TRBD2 (7 bases). Germline-derived CDR1 and CDR2 are SGHVS and FQNEAQ. V was cut by 2 bases and J by 1 base, with 24 bases left in between. The CDR3 runs 20 residues. The CDR3, as DNA: TGTGCCAGCAGCTTACGGGGGGTCCAGGACAGTTGGAATTCCTACAATGAGCAGTTCTTC. Protein sequence: CASSLRGVQDSWNSYNEQFF.

The chain is built from TRBV9 and TRBJ1-1; D not certain. Germline CDR1 and CDR2: SGDLS and YYNGEE. This CDR3 has 12 residues. V shed 0 bases and J shed 7 bases, with 7 bases lying between them. In nucleotides, the CDR3 is TGTGCCAGCAGCGTAGGGGTCGGTGAAGCTTTCTTT. It encodes CASSVGVGEAFF.

Many counts were recorded for this clonotype. The CDR3 reads CASSPWDSSYGYTF. As DNA, the CDR3 is TGTGCCAGCAGCCCCTGGGACAGCTCCTATGGCTACACCTTC. The chain has TRBV3-1 and TRBJ1-2, with 7 bases lining up with TRBD1. V trimming: 4 bases; J trimming: 4 bases; junction bases outside the gene matches: 6. This CDR3 is 14 amino acids long. From germline, CDR1 is LGHDT and CDR2 YNNKEL (reference sequence).

The rearrangement joins TRBV11-2 to TRBJ1-1; D is undetermined. The CDR3 totals 15 residues. Trimming removed 1 base from V and 0 bases from J, with 9 bases in between. Germline V gives CDR1 SGHAT, CDR2 FQNNGV. The CDR3 sequence is CASSLGSSLNTEAFF. The CDR3 DNA is TGTGCCAGCAGCTTAGGGTCATCGTTGAACACTGAAGCTTTCTTT.

This clonotype appeared many times. This CDR3 reads CASRRLGTGALNTEAFF. The CDR3 nucleotides are TGTGCCAGCAGACGCCTGGGGACAGGGGCCCTGAACACTGAAGCTTTCTTT. The chain employs TRBV6-2 or TRBV6-3 and TRBJ1-1; TRBD1 aligns across 10 bases. The CDR3 covers 17 residues. V trimming: 6 bases; J trimming: 0 bases; junction bases outside the gene matches: 10. CDR1 is MNHEY, CDR2 SVGEGT, per germline.

On this clonotype itself: One base away lies a much larger clone, so this may be a sequencing read error. This chain connects TRBV7-2 to TRBJ2-5; D could derive from TRBD1 or TRBD2 (6 bases each). V was pared by 4 bases and J by 5 bases, with 11 bases between. CDR1 is SGHTA, CDR2 FQGNSA, per germline. CDR3 length: 13 amino acids. The CDR3 sequence: CASSWGAGETQYF. In DNA, the CDR3 is TGTGCCAGCAGCTGGGGGGCGGGGGAGACCCAGTACTTC. Looking up the rest from reference TRBV7-2 and TRBJ2-5 gives the full variable domain: GAGVSQSPSNKVTEKGKDVELRCDPISGHTALYWYRQSLGQGLEFLIYFQGNSAPDKSGLPSDRFSAERTGGSVSTLTIQRTQQEDSAVYLCASSWGAGETQYFGPGTRLLVL.

Details on this clonotype: This may come from a read error, since a much larger clone is one base off. The chain joins TRBV12-3 or TRBV12-4 to TRBJ2-1, with 11 nucleotides matching TRBD2. The CDR3 consists of 19 residues. With 4 bases clipped from V and 4 bases from J, the junction kept 15 bases outside the gene matches. The CDR3 DNA sequence: TGTGCCAGCAGTTACTCCAGGGCCCTGACTAGCGGGAAATACAATGAGCAGTTCTTC. This codes for CASSYSRALTSGKYNEQFF.

In its sample, this clonotype was seen many times. J is TRBJ2-3 and V is TRBV20-1, with 9 bases aligning to TRBD2. CDR1 DFQATT and CDR2 SNEGSKA come from the germline V gene (reference sequence). Germline trimming cut 8 bases from V and 4 bases from J; bases unmatched to any gene: 16. The length of the CDR3 is 16 residues. CDR3 region: CSTEFRVAGAPDTQYF. The CDR3 region has the DNA TGCAGTACAGAGTTTCGGGTAGCGGGAGCCCCAGATACGCAGTATTTT.

At least ten counts were recorded for this clonotype. The genes are TRBV20-1 and TRBJ2-1; D is unresolved. The CDR3 runs 16 residues. The V end lost 1 base, the J end lost 5 bases, and 18 bases lay between the germline ends. Germline V gene sequence: CDR1 DFQATT, CDR2 SNEGSKA (reference sequence). CDR3 loop: CSARVGRAFRNNEQFF. DNA of the CDR3: TGCAGTGCTAGAGTTGGGCGCGCTTTTCGAAACAATGAGCAGTTCTTC.

The rearrangement uses TRBV7-3 and TRBJ1-6; 7 bases line up with TRBD1. V shed 2 bases, J shed 8 bases, and the junction held 3 bases outside the gene matches. The CDR3 is 14 residues long. Germline loops: CDR1 SGHTA, CDR2 FQGTGA. CDR3 residues: CASSLEGADSPLHF. The DNA for the CDR3 is TGTGCCAGCAGCTTAGAGGGGGCCGATTCACCCCTCCACTTT.